This T cell receptor beta chain was found in a study of cytomegalovirus exposure and HLA in healthy donors. At collection, donors were nominally healthy, but unrecorded immune exposures were probable. Trimming shortened V by 8 bases and J by 0 bases, and 10 bases separated the two germline ends. Germline V lookup: CDR1 LNHDA, CDR2 SQIVND (reference sequence). CDR3 size: 13 residues. Regarding the study as a whole: The study carried out a later analysis of TCR beta sequences. It associated around 17,000 of them with specific HLA alleles at a false discovery rate of 0.05. Across donors, most TCRs were seen rarely, yet some public ones were widespread.

This clone was picked up one time. What it binds is not known. A multiplex PCR was run with 60 Vbeta primers and 13 Jbeta primers. Libraries were prepared by immunoSEQ multiplex PCR; TCRdb keeps only in-frame clonotypes and omits some of them. The sample records roughly 170,000 clones, 84% being singletons. The receptor was derived from a girl under 10 years old in good health and CMV-seropositive. Sequences were obtained from PBMCs. This chain connects TRBV19 to TRBJ1-1; D ambiguous. DNA for the CDR3: TGTGCCAGTGTAAGCCAAATGAACACTGAAGCTTTCTTT. Translated, it gives CASVSQMNTEAFF.